This TCR beta chain emerged from a study of T cell responses to AZD1222 COVID-19 vaccine. Study at large: The study pooled second doses at about 4 or about 12 weeks. Findings and limits, study-wide: White British people made up most donors, females outnumbered males, and clonal diversity was possibly underestimated.

TCRdb's table, derived via immunoSEQ multiplex PCR, lists solely in-frame clones and lacks some. The repertoire has 140,000 to 150,000 clones, approximately 94% of them found once; the top ten carry 7.5% to 9.5%. Deletions cut 7 bases from V and 0 bases from J, with 13 bases between. The CDR3 runs to 15 residues. Comments on this clone: Its antigen is not known.

J is TRBJ1-5 and V is TRBV23-1, with a weak D call TRBD1 (5 bases). TRBV23-1 is an open reading frame whose function is uncertain. The TCR originated in an adult in good health. The specimen comprised peripheral blood, sampled on day 0 of AZD1222 vaccination. In DNA, the CDR3 is TGCGCCAGCACACGGGGCGGGAATAGCAATCAGCCCCAGCATTTT. It yields the protein CASTRGGNSNQPQHF.